These 28 T cell receptor beta chains were all obtained from the same sample, sequenced in a study of tumor-infiltrating lymphocytes in primary liver carcinoma. The input was 450 to 500 ng total RNA; TCR beta cDNA was made from it with a constant-region primer. Investigators got TCR beta libraries out of three nested multiplex PCR rounds, done with slightly modified ARM-PCR. Two initial PCR rounds of around 9 cycles each paired TRBV1-TRBV30 forward primers with a C-beta reverse primer. Via MiXCR, TCRdb re-called the multiplex PCR reads, giving one row per CDR3 protein. The profile shows some 94,000 distinct CDR3 sequences, over 55% of them singletons. DNA and RNA were both co-extracted from approximately 20-30 mg of bulk tissue that had not been sorted. The specimen was liver tumor tissue from sampling region 5. The subset was: tumor region T5, tumor centre. These receptors originate from a woman aged 60-75 years with primary liver carcinoma and hepatitis B virus infection.

In regard to this clonotype: This sequence may be a read error, since a much larger clone differs from it by one base. The CDR3 end shows no conserved phenylalanine or tryptophan, and so a read error is likely. The chain combines TRBV7-8 with TRBJ2-2; 10 positions agree with TRBD1. V lost 4 bases, J lost 3 bases, and 5 bases stayed unmatched. From germline, CDR1 is SGHVS and CDR2 FQNEAQ. This CDR3 has 16 residues. The CDR3 DNA reads TGTGCCAGCAGCTCCTCGACAGGGGGCCACACCGGGGAGCTGTTTTCT. Residues: CASSSSTGGHTGELFS.

This clonotype was counted many times. The V call is TRBV5-1, the J call TRBJ1-2; D remains ambiguous. This CDR3 is 14 amino acids long. Germline V gene lookup returns CDR1 SGHRS and CDR2 YFSETQ. With 0 bases removed from V and 4 bases from J, the gap between germline ends came to 10 bases. CDR3 sequence: CASSLVTTGYGYTF. In nucleotides, the CDR3 is TGCGCCAGCAGCTTGGTTACGACTGGCTATGGCTACACCTTC.

With regard to this clonotype: This clone may be a read error of a much larger clone one base away. The chain joins TRBV14 to TRBJ2-1, with 10 bases fitting TRBD2. The V segment lost 7 bases and the J segment 8 bases; nucleotides outside the gene matches: 8. Germline values: CDR1 SGHDN, CDR2 FVKESK. CDR3 length equals 14 residues. The CDR3 region has the DNA TGTGCCAGCAACCTAGCGGGGGTTCACTATGAGCAGTTCTTC. This codes for CASNLAGVHYEQFF.

This clonotype was counted at least ten times. The chain couples TRBV4-1 to TRBJ2-3; D not certain. CDR3 size: 15 residues. Between the trimmed V and J ends, which lost 1 base and 3 bases, there was a span of 11 bases. In germline, CDR1 is MGHRA, CDR2 YSYEKL. The CDR3 sequence: CASSQGGVWTDTQYF. In DNA, the CDR3 is TGCGCCAGCAGCCAAGGTGGGGTTTGGACAGATACGCAGTATTTT.

Comment on this clonotype: The junction does not match germline at one end; this may be a read error. The J gene is TRBJ2-3, the V gene TRBV7-8; the D gene is possibly TRBD2 (5 bases). CDR1 is SGHVS and CDR2 is FQNEAQ in the germline V gene. The CDR3 totals 13 residues. The CDR3 protein is CAISFGGTDTQYF. CDR3 coding DNA: TGTGCCATCAGCTTCGGAGGCACAGATACACAGTATTTT.

With respect to this clonotype: The germline gene is not matched at one end of the junction; a read error may be the cause. This chain uses TRBV6-5 with TRBJ1-2; weak D call: TRBD1 (6 bases). The CDR3 has 12 residues. Germline-derived CDR1 and CDR2 are MNHEY and SVGAGI. Here the CDR3 reads CASGMQGRGYAF. The CDR3 bases are TGTGCCAGCGGTATGCAGGGGAGAGGCTACGCCTTC.

In the case of this clonotype: As the CDR3 is not closed by the conserved phenylalanine or tryptophan, this likely results from a read error. The DNA is left out, because the CDR3 cannot be placed on it with certainty; the CDR3 is given as TCRdb lists it. The chain combines TRBV11-3 with TRBJ1-1; whether TRBD1, the table's D call, matches the DNA was not checked. The CDR3 length equals 16 residues, ends included. Per the germline V gene, CDR1 is SGHNT and CDR2 is YENEEA. CDR3 amino acids: CASSLAPSYSQGGVFL.

The chain uses TRBV11-1 and TRBJ1-1, with 7 bases lining up with TRBD1. V gave up 1 base and J gave up 8 bases; unmatched junction bases: 7. This CDR3 region has 14 residues. The germline CDR1 and CDR2 sequences are SGHAT and FQDESV (reference sequence). The CDR3 nucleotides are TGTGCCAGCAGCTTAGTGCGAGGACAGGACGAAGCTTTCTTT. It is translated as CASSLVRGQDEAFF.

With respect to this clonotype: A much larger clone differs by one base, so this may be a read error. The gene calls are TRBV28 and TRBJ1-6, with a tentative D call TRBD1 (5 bases). The CDR3 extends over 14 amino acids. V was trimmed by 7 bases and J by 10 bases, leaving 17 bases between them. From germline, CDR1 is MDHEN and CDR2 SYDVKM. In DNA, the CDR3 is TGTGCCAGCAACGTCTATAGGGGCATCTCACCCCTCCACTTT. It specifies CASNVYRGISPLHF.

With regard to this clonotype: One end of the junction does not line up with germline, which may come from a read error. The chain has TRBV4-2 and TRBJ2-7; TRBD2 matches 14 bases. The CDR3 totals 15 residues. CDR1 and CDR2 from the germline V gene are LGHNA and YNFKEQ. The DNA of the CDR3 is TGTGCCAGCAACCTGGGACTAGCGGGAGCCAACGAGCAATACTTC. The encoded protein is CASNLGLAGANEQYF.

The V and J genes are TRBV6-6 and TRBJ1-4; no firm D call. V was shortened by 4 bases and J by 8 bases, with 23 bases between the two germline ends. The CDR3 totals 17 residues. Per germline, CDR1 MNHNY and CDR2 SVGAGI (reference sequence). DNA for the CDR3: TGTGCCAGCAGTTCCTCGCAGTGGCCGGTCGTGGGCGAAAAACTGTTTTTT. Its translation is CASSSSQWPVVGEKLFF.

This rearrangement joins TRBV6-5 to TRBJ1-2; weak D call: TRBD1 (6 bases). Trimming removed 8 bases at V and 12 bases at J, with 19 bases between. Germline V gene data show CDR1 as MNHEY and CDR2 as SVGAGI. The CDR3 loop spans 12 amino acids. In nucleotides, the CDR3 is TGTGCCAGCTGTAGGCAGGGGAGAGGTCACACCTTC. Its translation: CASCRQGRGHTF.

A note on this clonotype: Sequence at one end of the junction differs from germline and may be a read error. The chain links TRBV28 to TRBJ2-5; 10 bases fit TRBD2. From germline, CDR1 is MDHEN and CDR2 SYDVKM. This CDR3 comprises 18 residues. CDR3: CASKGTGLSGRAGKTRYF. CDR3 nucleotides: TGTGCCAGCAAAGGGACGGGCTTAAGCGGGAGGGCCGGGAAGACCCGGTACTTC.

As for this clonotype: The junction departs from germline at one end; a sequencing error may be responsible. This chain joins TRBV6-5 and TRBJ1-2, with TRBD1 matching 7 bases. The germline V gene encodes CDR1 MNHEY and CDR2 SVGAGI. The CDR3 spans 13 residues. CDR3 in DNA: TGTGCCGGCAGCCTAGACAGGGAAGATGGTTACACCTTC. The encoded protein is CAGSLDREDGYTF.

This clonotype was seen once. The genes are TRBV29-1 and TRBJ2-7, with D possibly being TRBD1 (5 bases). The CDR3 runs 14 residues. The germline V gene has CDR1 SQVTM and CDR2 ANQGSEA. The CDR3 nucleotides read TGCAACGTCCAGGATAGGGGCAGTTATTACGAGCAGTACTTC. It yields the protein CNVQDRGSYYEQYF.

Concerning this clonotype: A read error may account for a junction end that differs from germline. This chain uses TRBV29-1 with TRBJ1-1; D is unclear. This CDR3 has 13 amino acids. Germline CDR1 SQVTM, CDR2 ANQGSEA. The CDR3 DNA is TGCAGCGTTGCGGAGCGACCAAACACTGAAACTTTCTTT. Translating gives CSVAERPNTETFF. Variable domain in full (rest from reference TRBV29-1 and TRBJ1-1): SAVISQKPSRDICQRGTSLTIQCQVDSQVTMMFWYRQQPGQSLTLIATANQGSEATYESGFVIDKFPISRPNLTFSTLTVSNMSPEDSSIYLCSVAERPNTETFFGQGTRLTVV.

This clonotype appeared many times. The gene calls are TRBV5-6 and TRBJ2-1, with no clear D. Germline loops: CDR1 SGHDT, CDR2 YYEEEE. Trimming left V 4 bases short and J 4 bases short, with 9 bases between. The CDR3 spans 13 residues. DNA for the CDR3: TGTGCCAGCAGCCCAGCACAGTACAATGAGCAGTTCTTC. Protein: CASSPAQYNEQFF.

As for this clonotype: A junction end diverges from the germline sequence, so it may reflect a read error. This rearrangement joins TRBV5-1 to TRBJ2-7, with TRBD1 matching over 12 bases. This CDR3 contains 16 residues. Per the germline V gene, CDR1 is SGHRS and CDR2 is YFSETQ. In DNA, the CDR3 is TGCGCCAGCACACTCTGGGGGACAGGGGGCTCCCACGAGCAGTACTTC. Translated, it gives CASTLWGTGGSHEQYF.

CDR3: CAWTPPGRETQYF. As DNA, the CDR3 is TGTGCCTGGACACCGCCCGGGAGAGAGACCCAGTACTTC. This sequence joins TRBV30 and TRBJ2-5; D is possibly TRBD2 (6 bases). The CDR3 is made up of 13 amino acids. Germline V gene data show CDR1 as GTSNPN and CDR2 as SVGIG (reference sequence). V was clipped by 4 bases and J by 4 bases, with 13 bases between them.

With regard to this clonotype: The junction and the germline gene differ at one end; a read error may be behind it. The chain has TRBV7-2 and TRBJ2-1; D not certain. CDR1 is SGHTA and CDR2 is FQGNSA in the germline V gene. The CDR3 loop spans 15 amino acids. For the CDR3, the DNA is TGTGTCAGCAGCTTAACCCAGAGCTCCTACAATGAGCAGTTCTTC. Translated: CVSSLTQSSYNEQFF.

This clonotype was counted ten times or more. The chain employs TRBV6-1 and TRBJ2-2, with D hard to call. V lost 11 bases to trimming and J lost 4 bases, with 11 bases between them. Germline lookup yields CDR1 MNHNS and CDR2 SASEGT. The CDR3 spans 12 residues. Here the CDR3 reads CACSRLTGELFF. The CDR3 DNA reads TGTGCCTGCTCTAGGCTCACCGGGGAGCTGTTTTTT.

The genes are TRBV7-9 and TRBJ2-1, with 7 bases aligning to TRBD2. V lost 8 bases and J lost 7; bases outside the gene matches: 14. The CDR3 length is 15 residues. Germline V gene data show CDR1 as SEHNR and CDR2 as FQNEAQ (reference sequence). CDR3 protein: CASGAPRLAGNEQFF. The CDR3, as DNA: TGTGCCAGCGGCGCCCCCCGACTAGCTGGTAATGAGCAGTTCTTC.

Details on this clonotype: Just one base apart from a much larger clone, this may be a read error. The chain employs TRBV28 and TRBJ2-5; 9 bases are shared with TRBD2. With 6 bases clipped from V and 4 bases from J, the junction kept 6 bases outside the gene matches. Germline CDR1 and CDR2: MDHEN and SYDVKM. The CDR3 loop spans 14 amino acids. The DNA for the CDR3 is TGTGCCAGCAGAAACCCAGCGGGAGGAGAGACCCAGTACTTC. It translates to CASRNPAGGETQYF.

As for this clonotype: A much larger clone lies a single base off, so this may be a read error. The chain has TRBV10-3 and TRBJ2-1, with 9 positions matching TRBD2. The length of the CDR3 is 15 residues. Germline V CDR1 and CDR2: ENHRY, SYGVKD. CDR3 DNA sequence: TGTGCCATCAGGGAGTCGAATAGCGGGAGCAATGAGCAGTTCTTC. Translation gives CAIRESNSGSNEQFF.

For this clonotype: Mismatch with germline at one junction end may stem from a read error. The J gene is TRBJ1-1, the V gene TRBV6-5, with D unclear. This CDR3 is built from 15 residues. Germline CDR1 is MNHEY and CDR2 is SVGAGI. CDR3 amino acids: CVSSYGWALNTEAFF. CDR3 sequence (DNA): TGTGTCAGCAGTTACGGGTGGGCGCTGAACACTGAAGCTTTCTTT.

Turning to this clonotype: A much larger clone lies a single base off, so this may be a read error. The rearrangement uses TRBV30 and TRBJ1-1; D is possibly TRBD1 (6 bases). Germline values: CDR1 GTSNPN, CDR2 SVGIG (reference sequence). The CDR3 sequence is 11 residues long. The CDR3 reads CAWSRGGRTAF. The CDR3, as DNA: TGTGCCTGGAGCAGAGGGGGACGTACAGCCTTT.

To note about this clonotype: One end of the junction is discordant with germline, which a read error may explain. The rearrangement joins TRBV29-1 to TRBJ2-1; 9 bases agree with TRBD2. The CDR3 is 14 residues long. Germline lookup yields CDR1 SQVTM and CDR2 ANQGSEA. CDR3 sequence reads: CSVSSGSSYNVQFF. As DNA, the CDR3 is TGCAGCGTTAGTAGCGGGAGCTCCTATAATGTGCAGTTCTTC.

Concerning this clonotype itself: One end of the junction is discordant with germline, which a read error may explain. V usage is TRBV11-3 and J usage is TRBJ2-7; weak D call: TRBD2 (5 bases). Germline CDR1 and CDR2: SGHNT and YENEEA. The CDR3 runs 15 residues. The CDR3 loop reads CVSSLYRQWEYEQYF. CDR3 nucleotides: TGTGTCAGCAGCTTATATCGGCAGTGGGAGTACGAGCAGTACTTC.